The next 24 T cell receptor beta chains were all read from a single sample in a study of blood T cells in healthy people across ages. With a J-beta primer mix and a sample-barcoded 5' primer, a second PCR ran 7 to 11 cycles. TCRdb called the 5' RACE reads again in MiXCR, with one record for every CDR3 protein. The sample holds approximately 1,700,000 distinct CDR3 sequences, 39% seen once. Sequencing input: blood. These receptors originate from a human donor in good health.

This clonotype was counted a few times. The chain joins TRBV5-1 to TRBJ2-4, with 7 bases lining up with TRBD1. CDR1 is SGHRS and CDR2 is YFSETQ in the germline V gene. After removal of 2 bases from V and 8 bases from J, the junction contained 7 bases not matched to a gene. The CDR3 is 14 amino acids. CDR3 in DNA: TGCGCCAGCAGCTTACGACAGGGTCGGGACATTCAGTACTTC. This codes for CASSLRQGRDIQYF. Full variable domain (rest looked up from reference TRBV5-1 and TRBJ2-4): KAGVTQTPRYLIKTRGQQVTLSCSPISGHRSVSWYQQTPGQGLQFLFEYFSETQRNKGNFPGRFSGRQFSNSRSEMNVSTLELGDSALYLCASSLRQGRDIQYFGAGTRLSVL.

The chain is built from TRBV5-4 and TRBJ2-2; D call uncertain. In germline, CDR1 is SGHNT, CDR2 YYREEE (reference sequence). The CDR3 sequence is 15 residues long. Trimming removed 1 base from V and 0 bases from J, with 7 bases in between. This CDR3 is CASSLKQTNTGELFF. The CDR3 nucleotides read TGTGCCAGCAGCTTGAAACAAACGAACACCGGGGAGCTGTTTTTT.

This clonotype was counted only a few times. This chain uses TRBV13 with TRBJ2-5; tentatively, D is TRBD1 or TRBD2 (6 bases each). The CDR3 is 11 amino acids. Per germline, CDR1 PRHDT and CDR2 FYEKMQ (reference sequence). With 6 bases removed from V and 13 bases from J, the gap between germline ends came to 15 bases. The CDR3 loop is CASSLTGTLYF. CDR3 in DNA: TGTGCCAGCAGTCTCACAGGGACTCTGTACTTC. The complete variable domain, with remaining parts taken from reference TRBV13 and TRBJ2-5, reads AAGVIQSPRHLIKEKRETATLKCYPIPRHDTVYWYQQGPGQDPQFLISFYEKMQSDKGSIPDRFSAQQFSDYHSELNMSSLELGDSALYFCASSLTGTLYFGPGTRLLVL.

The chain carries TRBV7-3 and TRBJ1-2; D gene uncertain. CDR3 length: 14 residues. In germline, CDR1 is SGHTA, CDR2 FQGTGA. With 2 bases removed from V and 10 bases from J, the gap between germline ends came to 17 bases. CDR3 amino acids: CASSLGPRIDYYTF. Here the CDR3 DNA reads TGTGCCAGCAGCTTAGGGCCGCGCATCGACTACTACACCTTC.

The V call is TRBV4-3, the J call TRBJ2-3, with a tentative D call TRBD2 (6 bases). The CDR3 sequence is 16 residues long. Germline CDR1 and CDR2: LGHNA and YSLEER. V lost 4 bases and J 0 bases, leaving 14 bases between the germline ends. This chain's CDR3 is CASSRDLATSTDTQYF. CDR3 bases: TGCGCCAGCAGCCGGGATCTAGCGACTAGCACAGATACGCAGTATTTT.

The CDR3 sequence is CASSMDREGMMDNEQFF. The CDR3 nucleotides are TGTGCCAGCAGCATGGACAGGGAAGGAATGATGGATAATGAGCAGTTCTTC. The V gene is TRBV7-8, the J gene TRBJ2-1, with TRBD1 identical over 8 bases. The CDR3 has 17 residues. V lost 5 bases to trimming and J lost 7 bases; unmatched junction nucleotides: 16. CDR1 and CDR2 (germline): SGHVS, FQNEAQ.

The chain joins TRBV7-8 to TRBJ2-3; D is unresolved. The germline CDR1 and CDR2 sequences are SGHVS and FQNEAQ. Trimming cost V 0 bases and J 0 bases, with 10 bases left between them. This CDR3 contains 16 residues. CDR3 in DNA: TGTGCCAGCAGCTTAGCGGCGTTTGGGAGCACAGATACGCAGTATTTT. Its protein product is CASSLAAFGSTDTQYF.

This chain links TRBV5-1 with TRBJ2-4; D perhaps matches TRBD1 (6 bases). The CDR3 sequence is 15 residues long. Germline V lookup: CDR1 SGHRS, CDR2 YFSETQ. Deletions cut 0 bases from V and 15 bases from J, with 22 bases between. CDR3 in amino acids: CASSLGWGHIYERYF. The CDR3 bases are TGCGCCAGCAGCTTGGGATGGGGACATATCTACGAGCGGTACTTC.

The chain carries TRBV28 and TRBJ1-2, with D unresolved. The V end lost 6 bases, the J end lost 4 bases, and 12 bases lay between the germline ends. The germline V gene encodes CDR1 MDHEN and CDR2 SYDVKM. There are 13 residues in the CDR3. The CDR3 protein is CASSPAVSYGYTF. The CDR3 coding sequence is TGTGCCAGCAGCCCCGCGGTTTCCTATGGCTACACCTTC.

This clonotype has a handful of counts. V usage is TRBV9 and J usage is TRBJ2-7, with D possibly being TRBD1 (6 bases). The V and J ends lost 3 bases and 7 bases respectively, with 14 bases between them. Germline V gene data show CDR1 as SGDLS and CDR2 as YYNGEE. This CDR3 is built from 13 residues. The CDR3 nucleotides read TGTGCCAGCAGCGGGACTCCAGACAGGGAGCAGTACTTC. Amino acids: CASSGTPDREQYF.

The chain has TRBV7-9 and TRBJ1-5, with 7 bases lining up with TRBD1. This CDR3 has 15 residues. V trimming: 6 bases; J trimming: 4 bases; junction bases outside the gene matches: 9. Germline V gene data show CDR1 as SEHNR and CDR2 as FQNEAQ (reference sequence). CDR3 DNA: TGTGCCAGCAGTCCCACCGGGACAGCAAATCAGCCCCAGCATTTT. Translating it yields CASSPTGTANQPQHF. The full variable domain, in which reference TRBV7-9 and TRBJ1-5 provide the parts outside the CDR3, is DTGVSQNPRHKITKRGQNVTFRCDPISEHNRLYWYRQTLGQGPEFLTYFQNEAQLEKSRLLSDRFSAERPKGSFSTLEIQRTEQGDSAMYLCASSPTGTANQPQHFGDGTRLSIL.

This clonotype has only a few counts. This chain uses TRBV28 with TRBJ2-7, with a possible D match to TRBD1 (5 bases). Germline assignment: CDR1 MDHEN and CDR2 SYDVKM. CDR3 length: 13 residues. Trimming cost V 4 bases and J 3 bases, with 10 bases left between them. The CDR3 here is CASSSPQGYEQYF. The CDR3 DNA sequence: TGTGCCAGCAGTTCCCCCCAGGGCTACGAGCAGTACTTC.

The chain recombines TRBV5-1 with TRBJ2-7; no clear D. This CDR3 comprises 16 residues. Trimming removed 4 bases at V and 2 bases at J, with 19 bases between. Germline V gives CDR1 SGHRS, CDR2 YFSETQ. CDR3 loop: CASSPTPEERAYEQYF. The CDR3 coding sequence is TGCGCCAGCAGCCCTACCCCCGAGGAAAGGGCCTACGAGCAGTACTTC.

This clonotype has a count of ten or more. The chain employs TRBV10-3 and TRBJ2-7, with 10 positions matching TRBD2. The length of the CDR3 is 17 residues. Germline V gene data show CDR1 as ENHRY and CDR2 as SYGVKD. J gave up 1 base and V 0 bases, and 6 bases lay outside the gene matches. CDR3 loop: CAISESERGGRSYEQYF. The CDR3 DNA reads as TGTGCCATCAGTGAGTCTGAGCGGGGGGGTAGATCCTACGAGCAGTACTTC.

In this sample, this clonotype turned up a few times. The chain links TRBV15 to TRBJ1-1; 7 bases align to TRBD1. CDR3 length equals 15 residues. J gave up 4 bases and V 0 bases, and 5 bases lay outside the gene matches. Germline V gene sequence: CDR1 LNHNV, CDR2 YYDKDF (reference sequence). CDR3 residues: CATSRERGGSTEAFF. The CDR3 nucleotides read TGTGCCACCAGCAGAGAGAGAGGGGGCAGCACTGAAGCTTTCTTT.

This clonotype was detected a few times. The chain carries TRBV2 and TRBJ1-5; tentatively, D is TRBD1 (5 bases). V was pared by 6 bases and J by 6 bases, with 18 bases between. Germline-derived CDR1 and CDR2 are SNHLY and FYNNEI. This CDR3 is 15 amino acids long. The CDR3 region has the DNA TGTGCCAGCAGGAAATGGGCCCTGGACACTCAGCCCCAGCATTTT. This sequence encodes CASRKWALDTQPQHF.

The rearrangement uses TRBV20-1 and TRBJ1-5; no clear D. The ends were cut back, 1 base at V and 5 bases at J, with 18 bases in the middle. The CDR3 sequence is 16 residues long. Germline CDR1 is DFQATT and CDR2 is SNEGSKA (reference sequence). This chain's CDR3 is CSARVLAGRVDQPQHF. DNA for the CDR3: TGCAGTGCTAGAGTCTTAGCAGGTAGGGTCGATCAGCCCCAGCATTTT.

This chain uses TRBV7-2 with TRBJ1-2; a possible D gene is TRBD1 (5 bases). Trimming pared 3 bases from V and 6 bases from J, leaving 14 bases between. This CDR3 has 14 residues. Germline loops: CDR1 SGHTA, CDR2 FQGNSA. The CDR3 sequence: CASSFSGDGNGYTF. Written as DNA, the CDR3 is TGTGCCAGCAGCTTCTCGGGGGACGGGAATGGCTACACCTTC.

This clonotype appeared a few times. DNA for the CDR3: TGTGCCAGCAGCGCACGACAGGGGCCCACCTATGGCTACACCTTC. Encoded protein: CASSARQGPTYGYTF. The chain uses TRBV9 and TRBJ1-2; 8 nucleotides line up with TRBD1. CDR1 and CDR2 (germline): SGDLS, YYNGEE. The CDR3 is made up of 15 amino acids. Trimming cost V 3 bases and J 4 bases; bases outside gene matches: 8.

The chain combines TRBV7-8 with TRBJ1-2; a possible D gene is TRBD1 (6 bases). CDR1 is SGHVS, CDR2 FQNEAQ, per germline. The CDR3 has 18 amino acids. Trimming stripped 5 bases from V and 5 bases from J, with 27 bases between. CDR3 coding DNA: TGTGCCAGCAGCCGAGAGGGGGAGGGAGGCCGGTTCTGGTATGGCTACACCTTC. Encoded protein: CASSREGEGGRFWYGYTF.

V and J are TRBV7-9 and TRBJ2-1, with TRBD2 identical over 7 bases. From germline, CDR1 is SEHNR and CDR2 FQNEAQ (reference sequence). CDR3 size: 16 residues. V shed 1 base, J shed 3 bases, and the junction held 6 bases outside the gene matches. The CDR3 protein is CASSLGVGGIYNEQFF. CDR3 nucleotide sequence: TGTGCCAGCAGCTTAGGAGTGGGGGGGATCTACAATGAGCAGTTCTTC.

The sample holds a few counts of this clonotype. CDR3 sequence reads: CATSRGLLQGNIQYF. The CDR3 DNA is TGTGCCACCAGCAGAGGACTACTCCAGGGGAACATTCAGTACTTC. V is TRBV15 and J is TRBJ2-4; the D gene is possibly TRBD1 (6 bases). This CDR3 region has 15 residues. CDR1 and CDR2 (germline): LNHNV, YYDKDF (reference sequence). Deletions cut 1 base from V and 7 bases from J, with 14 bases between.

This chain uses TRBV3-1 with TRBJ2-3; D might be TRBD2 (7 bases). With 2 bases removed from V and 4 bases from J, the gap between germline ends came to 13 bases. Germline lookup yields CDR1 LGHDT and CDR2 YNNKEL (reference sequence). This CDR3 has 15 residues. CDR3 nucleotide sequence: TGTGCCAGCAGCCAACCGGGGGGCCCCGCAGATACGCAGTATTTT. It is translated as CASSQPGGPADTQYF.

About this clonotype: A junction end diverges from the germline sequence, so it may reflect a read error. The chain carries TRBV20-1 and TRBJ1-6; D is ambiguous. Germline V gene sequence: CDR1 DFQATT, CDR2 SNEGSKA (reference sequence). This CDR3 spans 15 amino acids. CDR3 nucleotide sequence: TGTAGTGCTAAGACGGGGAGATCCTATAATTCACCCCTCCACTTT. Protein: CSAKTGRSYNSPLHF.